This record looks at one T cell receptor beta chain sequence and its context. Its target is not known. Using immunoSEQ multiplex PCR, the repertoire was profiled, and TCRdb retains in-frame clones only, with some absent. The profile shows about 94,000 clones, around 90% of them singletons. This record comes from a study of graft-versus-host responses after intestinal transplantation. This CDR3 has 13 amino acids. V gave up 4 bases and J gave up 5 bases, with 9 bases separating them. The germline V gene encodes CDR1 SEHNR and CDR2 FQNEAQ (reference sequence). Regarding the study as a whole: There was an association between peak levels of circulating GvH clones and early post-transplant HvG declines.

This specimen was unstimulated CD8+ T cells sorted from spleen or lymph node cells, taken before intestinal transplant. V gene TRBV7-9 combines with J gene TRBJ2-1; TRBD2 might be the D (5 bases). The clonotype originates from a human donor who received an intestinal transplant. This chain's CDR3 is CASSYTRDNEQFF. In DNA, the CDR3 is TGTGCCAGCAGCTATACTAGAGACAATGAGCAGTTCTTC.